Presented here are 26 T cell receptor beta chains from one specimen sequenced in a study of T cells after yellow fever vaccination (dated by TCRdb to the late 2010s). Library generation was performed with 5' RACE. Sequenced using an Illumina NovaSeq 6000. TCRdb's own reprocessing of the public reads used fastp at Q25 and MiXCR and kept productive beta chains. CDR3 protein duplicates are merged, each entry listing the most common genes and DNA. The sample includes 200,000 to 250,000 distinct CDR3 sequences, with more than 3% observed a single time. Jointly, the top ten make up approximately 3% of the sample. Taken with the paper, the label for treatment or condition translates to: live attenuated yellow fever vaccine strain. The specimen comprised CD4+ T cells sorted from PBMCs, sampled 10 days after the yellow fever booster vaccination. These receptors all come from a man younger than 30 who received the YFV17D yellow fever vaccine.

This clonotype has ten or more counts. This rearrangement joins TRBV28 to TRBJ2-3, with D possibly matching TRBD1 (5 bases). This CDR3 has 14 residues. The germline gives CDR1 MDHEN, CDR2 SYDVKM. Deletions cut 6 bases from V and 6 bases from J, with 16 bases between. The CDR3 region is CASSMASGFDTQYF. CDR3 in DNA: TGTGCCAGCAGCATGGCTTCAGGGTTCGATACGCAGTATTTT.

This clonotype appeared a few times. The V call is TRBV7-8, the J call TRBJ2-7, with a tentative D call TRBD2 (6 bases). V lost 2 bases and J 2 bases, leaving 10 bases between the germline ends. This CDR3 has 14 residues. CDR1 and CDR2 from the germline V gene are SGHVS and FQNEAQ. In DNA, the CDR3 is TGTGCCAGCAGCTTAAGGGCGGGAACCTACGAGCAGTACGTC. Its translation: CASSLRAGTYEQYV.

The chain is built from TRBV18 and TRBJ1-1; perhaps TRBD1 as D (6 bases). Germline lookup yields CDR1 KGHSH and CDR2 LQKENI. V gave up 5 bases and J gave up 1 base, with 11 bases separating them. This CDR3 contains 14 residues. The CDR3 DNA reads TGTGCCAGCTCAGAGGGACAAGCGAACACTGAAGCTTTCTTT. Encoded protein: CASSEGQANTEAFF. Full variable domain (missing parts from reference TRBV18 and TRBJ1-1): NAGVMQNPRHLVRRRGQEARLRCSPMKGHSHVYWYRQLPEEGLKFMVYLQKENIIDESGMPKERFSAEFPKEGPSILRIQQVVRGDSAAYFCASSEGQANTEAFFGQGTRLTVV.

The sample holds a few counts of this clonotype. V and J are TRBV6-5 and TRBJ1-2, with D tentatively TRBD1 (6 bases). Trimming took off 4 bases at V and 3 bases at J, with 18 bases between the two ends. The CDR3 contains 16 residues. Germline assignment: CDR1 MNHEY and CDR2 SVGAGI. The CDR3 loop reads CASSSHYTGQYYGYTF. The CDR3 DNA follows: TGTGCCAGCAGTTCTCATTATACAGGGCAATACTATGGCTACACCTTC.

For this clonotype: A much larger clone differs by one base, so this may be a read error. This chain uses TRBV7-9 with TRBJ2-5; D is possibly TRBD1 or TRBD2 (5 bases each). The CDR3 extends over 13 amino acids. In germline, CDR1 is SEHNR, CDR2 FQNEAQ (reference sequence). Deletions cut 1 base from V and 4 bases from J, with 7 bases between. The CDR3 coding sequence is TGTGCCAGCAGCTTAGATGGGGGAGAGACCCAGTACTTC. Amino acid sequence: CASSLDGGETQYF.

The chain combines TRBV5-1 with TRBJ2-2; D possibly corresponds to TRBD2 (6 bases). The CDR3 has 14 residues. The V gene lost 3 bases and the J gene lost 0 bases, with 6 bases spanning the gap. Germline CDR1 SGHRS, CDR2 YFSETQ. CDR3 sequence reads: CASSWEANTGELFF. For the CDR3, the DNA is TGCGCCAGCAGCTGGGAGGCGAACACCGGGGAGCTGTTTTTT.

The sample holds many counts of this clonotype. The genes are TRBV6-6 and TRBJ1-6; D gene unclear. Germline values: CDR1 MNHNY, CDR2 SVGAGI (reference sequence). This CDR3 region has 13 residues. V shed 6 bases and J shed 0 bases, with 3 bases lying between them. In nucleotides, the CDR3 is TGTGCCAGCAGCCACTCCTATAATTCACCCCTCCACTTT. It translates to CASSHSYNSPLHF.

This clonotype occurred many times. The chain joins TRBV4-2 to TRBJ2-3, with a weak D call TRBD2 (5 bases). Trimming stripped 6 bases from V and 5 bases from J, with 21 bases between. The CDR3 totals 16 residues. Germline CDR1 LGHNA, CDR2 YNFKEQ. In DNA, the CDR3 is TGTGCCAGCAGAAGAGGGATTCAGGACCGAGGAGATACGCAGTATTTT. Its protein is CASRRGIQDRGDTQYF.

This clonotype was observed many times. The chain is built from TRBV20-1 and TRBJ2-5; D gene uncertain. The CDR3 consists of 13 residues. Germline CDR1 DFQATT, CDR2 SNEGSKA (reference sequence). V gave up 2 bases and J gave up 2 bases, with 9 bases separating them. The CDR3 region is CSARFTDQETQYF. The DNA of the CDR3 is TGCAGTGCTAGATTTACAGATCAAGAGACCCAGTACTTC.

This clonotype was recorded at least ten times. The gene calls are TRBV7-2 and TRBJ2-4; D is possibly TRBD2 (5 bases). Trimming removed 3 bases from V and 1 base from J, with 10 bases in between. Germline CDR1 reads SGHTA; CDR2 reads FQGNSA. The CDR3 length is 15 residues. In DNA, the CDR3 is TGTGCCAGCAGCTTCGTTCCGGGGGCCAAAAACATTCAGTACTTC. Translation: CASSFVPGAKNIQYF.

CDR3 DNA: TGCAGCGTTGTTCCCCAGGGGGTAACAGATACGCAGTATTTT. Translating gives CSVVPQGVTDTQYF. The chain combines TRBV29-1 with TRBJ2-3; 7 bases map to TRBD1. Germline V CDR1 and CDR2: SQVTM, ANQGSEA. The CDR3 extends over 14 amino acids. With V trimmed by 4 bases and J by 3 bases, 7 bases remained unmatched.

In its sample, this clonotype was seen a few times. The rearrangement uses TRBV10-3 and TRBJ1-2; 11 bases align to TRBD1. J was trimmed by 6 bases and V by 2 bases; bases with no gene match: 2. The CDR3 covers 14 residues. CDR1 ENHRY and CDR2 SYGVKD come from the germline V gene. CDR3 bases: TGTGCCATCAGTGAGCCGGGACAGGGGGATGGCTACACCTTC. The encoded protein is CAISEPGQGDGYTF.

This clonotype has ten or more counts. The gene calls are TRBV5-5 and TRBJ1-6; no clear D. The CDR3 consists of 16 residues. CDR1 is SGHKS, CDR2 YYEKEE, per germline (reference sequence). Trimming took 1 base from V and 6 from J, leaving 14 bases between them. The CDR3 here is CASSLLGGSGNSPLHF. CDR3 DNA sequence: TGTGCCAGCAGCTTGTTGGGCGGGAGCGGTAATTCACCCCTCCACTTT.

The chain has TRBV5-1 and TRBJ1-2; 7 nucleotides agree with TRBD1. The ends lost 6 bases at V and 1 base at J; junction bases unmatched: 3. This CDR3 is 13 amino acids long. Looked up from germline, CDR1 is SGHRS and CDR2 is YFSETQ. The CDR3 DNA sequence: TGCGCCAGCACCCGGGACAGTAACTATGGCTACACCTTC. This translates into CASTRDSNYGYTF.

CDR3 nucleotides: TGTGCCAGCAGGGGGTGGGGATCGACTAACTATGGCTACACCTTC. Translating it yields CASRGWGSTNYGYTF. This rearrangement joins TRBV12-3 or TRBV12-4 to TRBJ1-2; D uncertain. The CDR3 spans 15 residues. V lost 6 bases and J 0 bases, leaving 14 bases between the germline ends.

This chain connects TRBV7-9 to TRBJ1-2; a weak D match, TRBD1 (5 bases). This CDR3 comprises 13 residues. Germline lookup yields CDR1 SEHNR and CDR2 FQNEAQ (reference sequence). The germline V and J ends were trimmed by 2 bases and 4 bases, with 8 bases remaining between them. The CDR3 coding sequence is TGTGCCAGCAGCTTATCGGGGACCTATGGCTACACCTTC. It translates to CASSLSGTYGYTF.

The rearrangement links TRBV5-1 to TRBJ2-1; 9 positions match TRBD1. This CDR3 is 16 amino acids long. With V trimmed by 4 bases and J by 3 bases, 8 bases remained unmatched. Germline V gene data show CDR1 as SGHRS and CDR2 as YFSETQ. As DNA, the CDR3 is TGCGCCAGCAGCCTGATCGGGACAGGGTACTACAATGAGCAGTTCTTC. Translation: CASSLIGTGYYNEQFF.

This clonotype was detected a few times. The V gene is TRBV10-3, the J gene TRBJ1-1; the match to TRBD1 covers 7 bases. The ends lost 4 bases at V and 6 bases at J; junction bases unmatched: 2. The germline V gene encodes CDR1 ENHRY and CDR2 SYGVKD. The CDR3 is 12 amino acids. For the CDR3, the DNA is TGTGCCATCAGTGGGACAGGCTCTGAAGCTTTCTTT. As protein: CAISGTGSEAFF.

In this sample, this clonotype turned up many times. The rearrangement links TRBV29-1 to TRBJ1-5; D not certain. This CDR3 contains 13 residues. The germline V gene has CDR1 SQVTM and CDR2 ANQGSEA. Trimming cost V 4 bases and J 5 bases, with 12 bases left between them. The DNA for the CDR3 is TGCAGCGTTGTAATGGGGATTGATCAGCCCCAGCATTTT. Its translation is CSVVMGIDQPQHF.

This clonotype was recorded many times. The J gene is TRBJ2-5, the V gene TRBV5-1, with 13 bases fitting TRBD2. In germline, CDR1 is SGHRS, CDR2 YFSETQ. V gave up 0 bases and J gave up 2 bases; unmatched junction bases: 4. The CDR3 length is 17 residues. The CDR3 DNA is TGCGCCAGCAGCTTGGCTCCGGGACTAGCGGGACAAGAGACCCAGTACTTC. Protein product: CASSLAPGLAGQETQYF.

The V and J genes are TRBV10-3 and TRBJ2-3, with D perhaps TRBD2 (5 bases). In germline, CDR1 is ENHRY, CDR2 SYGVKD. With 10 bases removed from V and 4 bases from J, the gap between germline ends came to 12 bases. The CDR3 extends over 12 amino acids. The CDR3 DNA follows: TGTGCCAGCGCCCGGACTCCAGATACGCAGTATTTT. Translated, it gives CASARTPDTQYF.

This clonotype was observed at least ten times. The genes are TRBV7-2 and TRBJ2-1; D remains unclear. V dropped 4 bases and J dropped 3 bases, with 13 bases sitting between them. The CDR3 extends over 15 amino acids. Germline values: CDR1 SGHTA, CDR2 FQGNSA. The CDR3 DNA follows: TGTGCCAGCAGCTACATCGAGGTCCTCTACAATGAGCAGTTCTTC. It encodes CASSYIEVLYNEQFF. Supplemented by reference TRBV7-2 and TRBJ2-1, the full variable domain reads GAGVSQSPSNKVTEKGKDVELRCDPISGHTALYWYRQSLGQGLEFLIYFQGNSAPDKSGLPSDRFSAERTGGSVSTLTIQRTQQEDSAVYLCASSYIEVLYNEQFFGPGTRLTVL.

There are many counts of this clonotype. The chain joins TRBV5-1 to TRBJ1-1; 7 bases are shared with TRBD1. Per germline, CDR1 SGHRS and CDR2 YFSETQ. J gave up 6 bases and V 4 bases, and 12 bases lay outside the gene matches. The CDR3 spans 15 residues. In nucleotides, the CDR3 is TGCGCCAGCAGCAACCGACAGGGTTTGGTCCCTGAAGCTTTCTTT. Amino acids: CASSNRQGLVPEAFF.

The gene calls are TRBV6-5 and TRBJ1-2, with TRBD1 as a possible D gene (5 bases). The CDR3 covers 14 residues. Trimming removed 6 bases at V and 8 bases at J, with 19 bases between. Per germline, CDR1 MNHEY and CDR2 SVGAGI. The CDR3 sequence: CASSRNPVGGGYTF. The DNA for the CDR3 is TGTGCCAGCAGCCGCAATCCTGTGGGGGGGGGCTACACCTTC.

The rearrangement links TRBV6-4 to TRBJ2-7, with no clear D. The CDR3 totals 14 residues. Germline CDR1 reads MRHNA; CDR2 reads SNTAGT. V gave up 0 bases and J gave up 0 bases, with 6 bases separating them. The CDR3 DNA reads TGTGCCAGCAGTGACTCGGTACGCTCCTACGAGCAGTACTTC. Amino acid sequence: CASSDSVRSYEQYF.

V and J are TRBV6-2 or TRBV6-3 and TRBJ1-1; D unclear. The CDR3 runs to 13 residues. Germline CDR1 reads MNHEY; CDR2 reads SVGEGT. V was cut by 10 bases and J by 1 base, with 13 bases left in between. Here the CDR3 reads CATQWNGNTEAFF. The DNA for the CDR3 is TGTGCCACACAGTGGAACGGGAACACTGAAGCTTTCTTT.